This T cell receptor beta chain was captured by sequencing in a study of OX40 agonist ivuxolimab in advanced cancers. The protocol was immunoSEQ multiplex PCR, while the TCRdb copy is restricted to in-frame clones and leaves out a portion. The sample records tens of thousands of clones, roughly 91% being singletons. This clone was seen only a few times. CDR3 length: 18 residues. The V gene end was trimmed by 6 bases and the J gene end by 1 base; junction bases not matched to a gene: 9. Germline V CDR1 and CDR2: MDHEN, SYDVKM. The rearrangement links TRBV28 to TRBJ2-3; 14 bases map to TRBD2. The sequence was obtained from an adult with an advanced solid tumor such as melanoma, head and neck, liver or kidney cancer. The sample was CD4+ or CD8+ T cells sorted from blood, taken in a trial of the OX40 agonist ivuxolimab. The CDR3 loop is CASSPQGLAGEGTDTQYF. The CDR3 nucleotides are TGTGCCAGCAGCCCCCAGGGACTAGCGGGAGAAGGCACAGATACGCAGTATTTT.